One and the same sample provided the 25 T cell receptor beta chains below, sequenced in a study of cytomegalovirus exposure and HLA in healthy donors. The PCR had 60 Vbeta and 13 Jbeta primers. TCRdb's copy holds only in-frame clones and misses some; the assay was immunoSEQ multiplex PCR. The sample yields roughly 140,000 clones, roughly 79% seen once. The specimen was PBMCs. These receptors all come from a woman between 40 and 55 years old in good health and CMV-seropositive.

This chain joins TRBV4-1 and TRBJ2-5; D may be TRBD1 (6 bases). Trimming stripped 1 base from V and 4 bases from J, with 16 bases between. The germline V gene encodes CDR1 MGHRA and CDR2 YSYEKL. The CDR3 extends over 16 amino acids. CDR3 protein: CASSQGGRGFGETQYF. The CDR3 nucleotides read TGCGCCAGCAGCCAAGGGGGCAGGGGATTTGGAGAGACCCAGTACTTC.

The V call is TRBV4-2, the J call TRBJ2-7; 9 bases map to TRBD2. Per germline, CDR1 LGHNA and CDR2 YNFKEQ. Germline trimming cut 1 base from V and 1 base from J; bases unmatched to any gene: 5. This CDR3 spans 16 amino acids. CDR3 loop: CASSQVVSGGSYEQYF. In nucleotides, the CDR3 is TGTGCCAGCAGCCAAGTTGTTAGCGGGGGATCCTACGAGCAGTACTTC.

In nucleotides, the CDR3 is TGTGCCAGCAGTTACGGGACAGGAGCCCGCACAGATACGCAGTATTTT. It specifies CASSYGTGARTDTQYF. The chain has TRBV6-6 and TRBJ2-3; 8 bases map to TRBD1. Looked up from germline, CDR1 is MNHNY and CDR2 is SVGAGI (reference sequence). V lost 2 bases, J lost 1 base, and 5 bases stayed unmatched. The CDR3 is 16 amino acids.

This clone was recorded a few times. This chain connects TRBV13 to TRBJ1-1; 7 positions match TRBD1. Germline CDR1 reads PRHDT; CDR2 reads FYEKMQ (reference sequence). The CDR3 extends over 14 amino acids. V lost 2 bases to trimming and J lost 4 bases; unmatched junction nucleotides: 4. CDR3 residues: CASSLFRGLTEAFF. In DNA, the CDR3 is TGTGCCAGCAGCTTATTTAGGGGGCTCACTGAAGCTTTCTTT. Based on the CDR3 plus reference TRBV13 and TRBJ1-1, the full variable domain is AAGVIQSPRHLIKEKRETATLKCYPIPRHDTVYWYQQGPGQDPQFLISFYEKMQSDKGSIPDRFSAQQFSDYHSELNMSSLELGDSALYFCASSLFRGLTEAFFGQGTRLTVV.

The chain is built from TRBV5-1 and TRBJ1-1, with D unclear. Germline V gives CDR1 SGHRS, CDR2 YFSETQ. CDR3 length: 12 amino acids. The V gene lost 4 bases and the J gene lost 5 bases, with 9 bases spanning the gap. CDR3 sequence: CASSIGGTEAFF. As DNA, the CDR3 is TGCGCCAGCAGCATCGGAGGGACTGAAGCTTTCTTT. The entire variable domain, with the rest obtained from reference TRBV5-1 and TRBJ1-1, is as follows: KAGVTQTPRYLIKTRGQQVTLSCSPISGHRSVSWYQQTPGQGLQFLFEYFSETQRNKGNFPGRFSGRQFSNSRSEMNVSTLELGDSALYLCASSIGGTEAFFGQGTRLTVV.

CDR3 sequence: CASSTGTGSPLSGYTF. For the CDR3, the DNA is TGCGCCAGCAGCACCGGGACAGGGTCCCCCTTAAGCGGCTACACCTTC. The rearrangement uses TRBV4-1 and TRBJ1-2; 9 bases fit TRBD1. The junction had 15 bases not matched to a gene; V was cut back by 5 bases and J by 8 bases. Looked up from germline, CDR1 is MGHRA and CDR2 is YSYEKL. The CDR3 spans 16 residues.

This clone was counted only a few times. This sequence joins TRBV6-1 and TRBJ2-1; TRBD2 agrees at 10 bases. The CDR3 totals 14 residues. V lost 5 bases to trimming and J lost 6 bases; unmatched junction nucleotides: 4. The V gene's germline CDR1 is MNHNS and CDR2 SASEGT. DNA for the CDR3: TGTGCCAGCAGTCCGGGACTAGCGAGCAATGAGCAGTTCTTC. Amino acid sequence: CASSPGLASNEQFF.

This sequence joins TRBV28 and TRBJ2-1; 8 bases fit TRBD2. J gave up 4 bases and V 5 bases, and 7 bases lay outside the gene matches. The CDR3 runs to 15 residues. Germline loops: CDR1 MDHEN, CDR2 SYDVKM. CDR3 DNA sequence: TGTGCCAGCAGTCGGGGGGGCGTTAGTTACAATGAGCAGTTCTTC. Protein: CASSRGGVSYNEQFF. Variable domain in full (rest from reference TRBV28 and TRBJ2-1): DVKVTQSSRYLVKRTGEKVFLECVQDMDHENMFWYRQDPGLGLRLIYFSYDVKMKEKGDIPEGYSVSREKKERFSLILESASTNQTSMYLCASSRGGVSYNEQFFGPGTRLTVL.

The rearrangement uses TRBV4-2 and TRBJ2-1; 8 nucleotides align to TRBD2. This CDR3 has 14 amino acids. The ends lost 3 bases at V and 13 bases at J; junction bases unmatched: 11. Per germline, CDR1 LGHNA and CDR2 YNFKEQ. The CDR3 loop reads CASSQELAAGFQFF. The CDR3 DNA sequence: TGTGCCAGCAGCCAGGAACTAGCGGCAGGTTTCCAGTTCTTC.

The chain has TRBV10-3 and TRBJ2-7; tentative D call: TRBD1 (5 bases). Trimming stripped 6 bases from V and 2 bases from J, with 14 bases between. The CDR3 contains 14 residues. Germline V gives CDR1 ENHRY, CDR2 SYGVKD. CDR3: CAIRERQRTYEQYF. In nucleotides, the CDR3 is TGTGCCATCAGGGAAAGACAGAGAACCTACGAGCAGTACTTC.

V is TRBV5-1 and J is TRBJ2-3, with 11 bases aligning to TRBD2. V was clipped by 0 bases and J by 3 bases; unmatched bases: 3. CDR3 size: 16 residues. Germline V gene sequence: CDR1 SGHRS, CDR2 YFSETQ. This CDR3 is CASSLGSGGVTDTQYF. The CDR3 region has the DNA TGCGCCAGCAGCTTGGGTAGCGGGGGGGTGACAGATACGCAGTATTTT.

The V call is TRBV7-9, the J call TRBJ2-1, with D possibly being TRBD2 (6 bases). The CDR3 sequence is 13 residues long. V was cut by 6 bases and J by 1 base, with 7 bases left in between. Germline-derived CDR1 and CDR2 are SEHNR and FQNEAQ (reference sequence). CDR3 nucleotide sequence: TGTGCCAGCAGGGGGGGTTCCTACAATGAGCAGTTCTTC. It translates to CASRGGSYNEQFF.

The chain recombines TRBV28 with TRBJ2-5; D ambiguous. Near its end, the DNA agrees better with TRBJ2-7, so the J call may be wrong. Germline V gene lookup returns CDR1 MDHEN and CDR2 SYDVKM. The length of the CDR3 is 13 residues. Here the CDR3 reads CASSFGPLYEQYF. As DNA, the CDR3 is TGTGCCAGCAGTTTTGGGCCCCTCTACGAGCAGTACTTC.

The V gene is TRBV29-1, the J gene TRBJ1-2; D is uncertain. Germline V gene data show CDR1 as SQVTM and CDR2 as ANQGSEA. Trimming pared 0 bases from V and 9 bases from J, leaving 17 bases between. The CDR3 has 14 amino acids. Written as DNA, the CDR3 is TGCAGCGTTGAAGATCGATCGGGGATCATGCGCTACACCTTC. Residues: CSVEDRSGIMRYTF.

V and J are TRBV11-2 and TRBJ2-7; no clear D gene. Per germline, CDR1 SGHAT and CDR2 FQNNGV. The CDR3 runs to 13 residues. The germline V and J ends were trimmed by 6 bases and 0 bases, with 9 bases remaining between them. The CDR3 sequence: CASRQPVSYEQYF. The CDR3 coding sequence is TGTGCCAGCAGACAACCCGTCTCCTACGAGCAGTACTTC.

This chain uses TRBV25-1 with TRBJ1-2, with D unclear. Trimming pared 2 bases from V and 0 bases from J, leaving 7 bases between. Germline loops: CDR1 MGHDK, CDR2 SYGVNS. CDR3 length equals 14 residues. CDR3 residues: CASSEAQSNYGYTF. The CDR3 nucleotides are TGTGCCAGCAGTGAAGCCCAGTCTAACTATGGCTACACCTTC.

V gene TRBV6-5 combines with J gene TRBJ1-2; perhaps TRBD1 as D (6 bases). Germline CDR1 is MNHEY and CDR2 is SVGAGI. The CDR3 totals 13 residues. V was pared by 7 bases and J by 2 bases, with 11 bases between. The CDR3 DNA reads TGTGCCAGCACCCCGGGACACAACTATGGCTACACCTTC. Translation: CASTPGHNYGYTF.

Details on this clone: A junction end diverges from the germline sequence, so it may reflect a read error. The rearrangement joins TRBV7-9 to TRBJ1-2; possibly TRBD1 for D (5 bases). The germline V gene encodes CDR1 SEHNR and CDR2 FQNEAQ (reference sequence). CDR3 size: 15 residues. The CDR3 is CSSSPGAWGDYGYTF. CDR3 nucleotide sequence: TGTTCCAGCAGCCCAGGCGCGTGGGGGGACTATGGCTACACCTTC.

V usage is TRBV19 and J usage is TRBJ1-2; D might be TRBD1 (5 bases). Germline V CDR1 and CDR2: LNHDA, SQIVND (reference sequence). This CDR3 region has 13 residues. Trimming took off 5 bases at V and 4 bases at J, with 11 bases between the two ends. CDR3 protein: CASSGGLAYGYTF. The CDR3 region has the DNA TGTGCCAGTAGTGGGGGACTGGCCTATGGCTACACCTTC.

This clone came up once. The chain joins TRBV30 to TRBJ2-5; TRBD2 aligns across 8 bases. Per the germline V gene, CDR1 is GTSNPN and CDR2 is SVGIG (reference sequence). CDR3 length equals 14 residues. V was pared by 0 bases and J by 2 bases, with 2 bases of the junction left unmatched. CDR3 sequence: CAWSVPSGQETQYF. DNA of the CDR3: TGTGCCTGGAGTGTACCTAGCGGGCAAGAGACCCAGTACTTC.

A remark on this clone: Other nucleotide sequences from this sample produce the same CDR3. The V and J genes are TRBV7-2 and TRBJ2-7; the D gene is possibly TRBD2 (5 bases). The CDR3 extends over 13 amino acids. The germline V gene has CDR1 SGHTA and CDR2 FQGNSA. Trimming stripped 5 bases from V and 4 bases from J, with 12 bases between. CDR3 coding DNA: TGTGCCAGCAGCCGTAACCCGGGGTACGAGCAGTACTTC. Its protein is CASSRNPGYEQYF.

This chain joins TRBV10-3 and TRBJ1-1; a weak D match, TRBD1 (5 bases). V gave up 6 bases and J gave up 9 bases, with 20 bases separating them. The CDR3 is 14 amino acids. In germline, CDR1 is ENHRY, CDR2 SYGVKD. CDR3 sequence: CAIREQEFRSKAFF. CDR3 nucleotide sequence: TGTGCCATCAGAGAACAGGAGTTCAGGTCTAAAGCTTTCTTT.

The CDR3 region is CASSVGTSGPYTDTQYF. The CDR3 DNA is TGTGCCAGCAGCGTAGGGACTAGCGGACCCTACACAGATACGCAGTATTTT. This chain links TRBV9 with TRBJ2-3; TRBD2 matches 10 bases. CDR1 SGDLS and CDR2 YYNGEE come from the germline V gene. V lost 0 bases to trimming and J lost 2 bases; unmatched junction nucleotides: 6. This CDR3 is built from 17 residues.

The chain joins TRBV5-4 to TRBJ2-3; 9 bases align to TRBD2. CDR3 length equals 18 residues. Trimming at V came to 1 base and at J to 2 bases, leaving 11 bases not matched to a gene. Germline values: CDR1 SGHNT, CDR2 YYREEE (reference sequence). The CDR3 here is CASSLSLRGGLDTDTQYF. CDR3 DNA: TGTGCCAGCAGCTTGAGTTTGCGGGGGGGCCTGGACACAGATACGCAGTATTTT.

This chain uses TRBV5-1 with TRBJ1-1; 9 bases align to TRBD1. Germline loops: CDR1 SGHRS, CDR2 YFSETQ. CDR3 size: 18 residues. V was clipped by 2 bases and J by 1 base; unmatched bases: 12. The chain's CDR3 is CASSLESGTGSRNTEAFF. The DNA of the CDR3 is TGCGCCAGCAGCTTAGAATCCGGGACAGGGTCGAGGAACACTGAAGCTTTCTTT.